These 9 T cell receptor beta chains share one sample of origin, sequenced in a study of neurological immune-mediated disorders. TCRdb redid the calling of the 5' RACE reads with MiXCR, one entry per CDR3 protein. Among about 84,000 distinct CDR3 sequences listed, around a tenth were seen once. The sample consisted of PBMCs. These receptors all stem from a man aged 35-49 years in good health.

This clonotype has at least ten counts. The chain links TRBV5-1 to TRBJ1-1; 10 bases line up with TRBD1. From germline, CDR1 is SGHRS and CDR2 YFSETQ. The CDR3 loop spans 17 amino acids. V trimming: 7 bases; J trimming: 0 bases; junction bases outside the gene matches: 12. CDR3 sequence: CASSSRDRGLLNTEAFF. The CDR3 DNA reads as TGCGCCAGCTCCAGCCGGGACAGGGGCCTTTTGAACACTGAAGCTTTCTTT.

This clonotype was counted at least ten times. V is TRBV12-3 or TRBV12-4 and J is TRBJ2-1; the match to TRBD1 covers 9 bases. V lost 6 bases to trimming and J lost 3 bases; unmatched junction nucleotides: 3. The CDR3 loop spans 14 amino acids. The CDR3 nucleotides are TGTGCCAGCAGGAGGGACAGGGACTACAATGAGCAGTTCTTC. Protein sequence: CASRRDRDYNEQFF.

This clonotype was recorded at least ten times. The CDR3 region is CATSRDRGQTQYF. In nucleotides, the CDR3 is TGTGCCACCAGCAGGGACAGGGGTCAGACCCAGTACTTC. V and J are TRBV15 and TRBJ2-5; 9 bases map to TRBD1. V was clipped by 3 bases and J by 6 bases; unmatched bases: 2. Germline CDR1 LNHNV, CDR2 YYDKDF (reference sequence). The length of the CDR3 is 13 residues.

This clonotype was detected ten times or more. V gene TRBV7-9 combines with J gene TRBJ2-7; TRBD1 matches at 8 bases. Germline trimming cut 2 bases from V and 5 bases from J; bases unmatched to any gene: 2. The germline gives CDR1 SEHNR, CDR2 FQNEAQ (reference sequence). This CDR3 has 13 amino acids. The CDR3 is CASSLPGGDEQYF. The CDR3 nucleotides are TGTGCCAGCAGCTTACCAGGGGGCGACGAGCAGTACTTC.

This clonotype was seen many times. The V and J genes are TRBV29-1 and TRBJ2-3; maybe TRBD2 (5 bases). Trimming left V 3 bases short and J 5 bases short, with 9 bases between. Germline CDR1 SQVTM, CDR2 ANQGSEA. The CDR3 has 12 residues. The CDR3: CSVDEGGDTQYF. DNA for the CDR3: TGCAGCGTTGATGAGGGTGGAGATACGCAGTATTTT.

This clonotype was detected many times. The V call is TRBV25-1, the J call TRBJ1-1, with a tentative D call TRBD1 (6 bases). The CDR3 contains 11 residues. Germline loops: CDR1 MGHDK, CDR2 SYGVNS. The germline V and J ends were trimmed by 7 bases and 10 bases, with 13 bases remaining between them. This CDR3 is CASKMGARAFF. CDR3 bases: TGTGCCAGCAAAATGGGGGCTAGAGCTTTCTTT.

This clonotype has ten or more counts. The rearrangement joins TRBV7-3 to TRBJ2-2, with 8 nucleotides matching TRBD1. Germline assignment: CDR1 SGHTA and CDR2 FQGTGA. Trimming at V came to 2 bases and at J to 1 base, leaving 3 bases not matched to a gene. The CDR3 runs 16 residues. CDR3 protein: CASSLYGTGNTGELFF. CDR3 coding DNA: TGTGCCAGCAGCTTATATGGGACAGGGAACACCGGGGAGCTGTTTTTT.

This clonotype has a count of ten or more. This rearrangement joins TRBV6-5 to TRBJ1-1; no clear D. Germline V gives CDR1 MNHEY, CDR2 SVGAGI. The CDR3 extends over 11 amino acids. Trimming shortened V by 5 bases and J by 1 base, and 2 bases separated the two germline ends. As DNA, the CDR3 is TGTGCCAGCAGTGAGAACACTGAAGCTTTCTTT. Translating gives CASSENTEAFF.

This clonotype appeared many times. The chain is built from TRBV12-3 or TRBV12-4 and TRBJ1-4; D unresolved. The V end was cut by 3 bases, the J end by 8 bases, with 7 bases between. CDR3 size: 12 residues. The CDR3 reads CASSFLGEKLFF. The CDR3 bases are TGTGCCAGCAGTTTTCTGGGGGAAAAACTGTTTTTT.